This T cell receptor (beta chain) was recovered during a study of early T cells in non-severe SARS-CoV-2 infection. Background on the study: Unsorted whole blood bulk RNA was sequenced, with unpaired chains.

Overall study results and limits: A preference for anti-spike CD8 responses marked VDJdb matching, which missed private and CD4 specificities.

CDR1 and CDR2 from the germline V gene are SGHRS and YFSETQ. The CDR3 totals 14 residues. V was shortened by 5 bases and J by 2 bases, with 12 bases between the two germline ends. This clonotype has a count of ten or more. The antigen is not known. MiXCR was run by TCRdb on the 5' RACE reads, yielding one entry per CDR3 protein. The sample includes 40,000 to 60,000 distinct CDR3 sequences, 5.5% to 8% of them seen just once. This sequence originates from an adult who was a healthcare worker with PCR-confirmed SARS-CoV-2 infection or an uninfected control (not recorded which). The material was whole blood, obtained at baseline. The chain uses TRBV5-1 and TRBJ2-3, with D tentatively TRBD1 (6 bases). In DNA form, the CDR3 reads TGCGCCAGCAGGAAGGGGGAATACACAGATACGCAGTATTTT. This encodes CASRKGEYTDTQYF.